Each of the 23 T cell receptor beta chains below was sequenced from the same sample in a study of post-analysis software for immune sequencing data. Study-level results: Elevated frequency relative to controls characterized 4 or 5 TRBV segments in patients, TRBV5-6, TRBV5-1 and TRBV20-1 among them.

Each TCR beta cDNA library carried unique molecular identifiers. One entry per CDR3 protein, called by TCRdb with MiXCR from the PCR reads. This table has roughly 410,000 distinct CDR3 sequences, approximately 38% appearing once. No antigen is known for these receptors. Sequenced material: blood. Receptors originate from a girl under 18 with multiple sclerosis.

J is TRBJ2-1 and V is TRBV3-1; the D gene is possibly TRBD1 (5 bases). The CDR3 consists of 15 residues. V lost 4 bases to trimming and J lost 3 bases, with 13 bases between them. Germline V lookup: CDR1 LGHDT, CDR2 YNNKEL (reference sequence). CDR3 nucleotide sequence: TGTGCCAGCAGCCCGGGCAGGGTAAACTACAATGAGCAGTTCTTC. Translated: CASSPGRVNYNEQFF.

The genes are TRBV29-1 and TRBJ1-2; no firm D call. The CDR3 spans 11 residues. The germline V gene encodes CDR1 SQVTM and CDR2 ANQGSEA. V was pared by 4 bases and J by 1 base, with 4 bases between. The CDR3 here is CSVVDNYGYTF. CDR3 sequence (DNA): TGCAGCGTTGTTGATAACTATGGCTACACCTTC.

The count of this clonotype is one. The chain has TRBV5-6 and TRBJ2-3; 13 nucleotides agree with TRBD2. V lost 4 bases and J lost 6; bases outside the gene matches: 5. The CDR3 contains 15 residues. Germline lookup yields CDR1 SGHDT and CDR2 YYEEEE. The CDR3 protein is CASSLGLAGSDTQYF. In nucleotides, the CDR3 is TGTGCCAGCAGCCTGGGACTAGCGGGGTCGGATACGCAGTATTTT.

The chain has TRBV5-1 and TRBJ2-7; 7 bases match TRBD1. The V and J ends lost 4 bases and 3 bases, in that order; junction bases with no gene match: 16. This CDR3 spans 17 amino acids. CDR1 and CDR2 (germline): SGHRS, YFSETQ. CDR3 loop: CASSDHTGATLDYEQYF. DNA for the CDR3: TGCGCCAGCAGCGATCACACAGGGGCAACCTTGGACTACGAGCAGTACTTC.

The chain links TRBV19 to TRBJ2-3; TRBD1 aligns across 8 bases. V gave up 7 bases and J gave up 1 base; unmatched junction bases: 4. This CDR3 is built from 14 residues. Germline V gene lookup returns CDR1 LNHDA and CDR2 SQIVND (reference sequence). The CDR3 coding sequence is TGTGCCAGTAATCCGGGACAGGGCACAGATACGCAGTATTTT. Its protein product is CASNPGQGTDTQYF.

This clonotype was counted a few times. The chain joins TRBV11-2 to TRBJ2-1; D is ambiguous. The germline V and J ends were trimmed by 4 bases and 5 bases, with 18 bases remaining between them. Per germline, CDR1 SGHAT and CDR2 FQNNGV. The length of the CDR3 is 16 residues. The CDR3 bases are TGTGCCAGCAGCTCCGGGTGGGGTAAGGGAAACAATGAGCAGTTCTTC. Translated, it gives CASSSGWGKGNNEQFF.

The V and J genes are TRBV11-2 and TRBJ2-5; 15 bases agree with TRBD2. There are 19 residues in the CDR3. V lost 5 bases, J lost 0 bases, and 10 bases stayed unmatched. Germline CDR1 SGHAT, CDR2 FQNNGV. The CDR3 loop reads CASSPPRGTSGGYQETQYF. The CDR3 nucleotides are TGTGCCAGCAGCCCCCCCCGCGGGACTAGCGGGGGGTACCAAGAGACCCAGTACTTC. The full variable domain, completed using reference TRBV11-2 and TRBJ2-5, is EAGVAQSPRYKIIEKRQSVAFWCNPISGHATLYWYQQILGQGPKLLIQFQNNGVVDDSQLPKDRFSAERLKGVDSTLKIQPAKLEDSAVYLCASSPPRGTSGGYQETQYFGPGTRLLVL.

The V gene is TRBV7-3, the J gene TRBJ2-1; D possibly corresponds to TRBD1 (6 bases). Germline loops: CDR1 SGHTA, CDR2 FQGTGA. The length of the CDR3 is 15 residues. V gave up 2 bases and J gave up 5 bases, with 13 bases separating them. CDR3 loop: CASSLGWGRDNEQFF. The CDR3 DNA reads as TGTGCCAGCAGCTTAGGGTGGGGGCGGGACAATGAGCAGTTCTTC.

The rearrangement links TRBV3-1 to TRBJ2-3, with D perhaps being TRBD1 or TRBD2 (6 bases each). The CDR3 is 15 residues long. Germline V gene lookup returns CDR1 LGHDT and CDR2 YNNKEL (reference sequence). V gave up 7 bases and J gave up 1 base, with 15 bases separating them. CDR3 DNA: TGTGCCAGCACCCCTAGGGGGGTCCGCACAGATACGCAGTATTTT. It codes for CASTPRGVRTDTQYF.

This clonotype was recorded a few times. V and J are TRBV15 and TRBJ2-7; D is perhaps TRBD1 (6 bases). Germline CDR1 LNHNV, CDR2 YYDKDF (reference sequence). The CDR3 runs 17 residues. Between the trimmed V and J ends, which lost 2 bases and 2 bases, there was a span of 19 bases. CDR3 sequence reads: CATSRSNRVTTPYEQYF. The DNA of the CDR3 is TGTGCCACCAGCAGAAGTAACAGGGTGACTACACCCTACGAGCAGTACTTC. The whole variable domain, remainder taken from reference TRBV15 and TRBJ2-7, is DAMVIQNPRYQVTQFGKPVTLSCSQTLNHNVMYWYQQKSSQAPKLLFHYYDKDFNNEADTPDNFQSRRPNTSFCFLDIRSPGLGDTAMYLCATSRSNRVTTPYEQYFGPGTRLTVT.

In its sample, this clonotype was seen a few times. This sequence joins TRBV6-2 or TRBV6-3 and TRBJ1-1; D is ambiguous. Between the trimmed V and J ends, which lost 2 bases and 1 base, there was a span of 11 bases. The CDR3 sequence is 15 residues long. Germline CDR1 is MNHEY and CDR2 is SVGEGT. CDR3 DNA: TGTGCCAGCAGTTACCCCCGGACGGGGAACACTGAAGCTTTCTTT. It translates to CASSYPRTGNTEAFF.

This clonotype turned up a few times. The DNA of the CDR3 is TGCGCCAGCAGCCTCACAGGGGCCGGCAGTGAAAAACTGTTTTTT. Translating it yields CASSLTGAGSEKLFF. The chain employs TRBV4-1 and TRBJ1-4; 7 nucleotides agree with TRBD1. CDR3 length equals 15 residues. Germline V gene sequence: CDR1 MGHRA, CDR2 YSYEKL. Germline trimming cut 4 bases from V and 7 bases from J; bases unmatched to any gene: 9.

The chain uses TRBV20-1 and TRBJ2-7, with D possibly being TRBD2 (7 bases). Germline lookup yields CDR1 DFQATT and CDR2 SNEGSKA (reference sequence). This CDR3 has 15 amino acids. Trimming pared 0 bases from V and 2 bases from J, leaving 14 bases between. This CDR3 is CSARDGAGAPYEQYF. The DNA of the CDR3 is TGCAGTGCTAGAGACGGGGCGGGGGCCCCCTACGAGCAGTACTTC.

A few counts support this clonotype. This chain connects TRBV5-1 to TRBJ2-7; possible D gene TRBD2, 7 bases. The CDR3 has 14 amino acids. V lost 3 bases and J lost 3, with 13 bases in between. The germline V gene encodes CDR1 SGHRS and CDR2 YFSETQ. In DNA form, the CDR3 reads TGCGCCAGCAGCTCTACAGGGAGGGACTACGAGCAGTACTTC. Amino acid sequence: CASSSTGRDYEQYF.

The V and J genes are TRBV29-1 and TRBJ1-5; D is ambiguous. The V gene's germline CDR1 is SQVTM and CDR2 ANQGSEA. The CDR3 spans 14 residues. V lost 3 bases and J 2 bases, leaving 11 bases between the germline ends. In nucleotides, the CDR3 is TGCAGCGTTGAGGAGGGCTCGGGCAATCAGCCCCAGCATTTT. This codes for CSVEEGSGNQPQHF.

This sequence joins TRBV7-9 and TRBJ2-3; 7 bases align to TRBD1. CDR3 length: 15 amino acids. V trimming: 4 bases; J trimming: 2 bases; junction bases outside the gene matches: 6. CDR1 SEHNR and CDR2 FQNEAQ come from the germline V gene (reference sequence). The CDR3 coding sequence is TGTGCCAGCAGCTATTCAGGGGGATTCACAGATACGCAGTATTTT. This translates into CASSYSGGFTDTQYF.

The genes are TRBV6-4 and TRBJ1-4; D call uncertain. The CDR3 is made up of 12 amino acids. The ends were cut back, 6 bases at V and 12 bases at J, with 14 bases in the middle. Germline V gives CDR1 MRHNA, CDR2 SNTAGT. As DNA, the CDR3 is TGTGCCAGCAGCAATTCCGGCGGTGAACTGTTTTTT. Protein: CASSNSGGELFF.

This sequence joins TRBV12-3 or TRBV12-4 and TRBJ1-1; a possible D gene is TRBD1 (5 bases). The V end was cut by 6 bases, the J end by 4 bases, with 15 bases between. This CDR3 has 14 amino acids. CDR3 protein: CASRSTALGTEAFF. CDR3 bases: TGTGCCAGCAGATCGACAGCCCTGGGCACTGAAGCTTTCTTT.

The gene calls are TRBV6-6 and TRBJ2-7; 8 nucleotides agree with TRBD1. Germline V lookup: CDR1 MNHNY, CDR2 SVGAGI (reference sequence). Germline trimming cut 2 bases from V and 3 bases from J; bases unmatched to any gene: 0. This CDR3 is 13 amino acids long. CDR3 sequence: CASSYTGGYEQYF. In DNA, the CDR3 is TGTGCCAGCAGTTACACAGGGGGCTACGAGCAGTACTTC.

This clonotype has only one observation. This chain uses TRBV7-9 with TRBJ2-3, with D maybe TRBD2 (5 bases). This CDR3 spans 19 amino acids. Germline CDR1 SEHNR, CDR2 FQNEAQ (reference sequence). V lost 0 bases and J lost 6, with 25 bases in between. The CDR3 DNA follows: TGTGCCAGCAGCTTAGCCCTCGGGTCGGTGAATCAGCCGGGGGATACGCAGTATTTT. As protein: CASSLALGSVNQPGDTQYF.

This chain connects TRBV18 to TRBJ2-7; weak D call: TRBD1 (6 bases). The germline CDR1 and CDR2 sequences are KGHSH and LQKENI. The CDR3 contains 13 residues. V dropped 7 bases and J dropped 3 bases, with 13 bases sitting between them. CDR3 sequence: CASWGQEGYEQYF. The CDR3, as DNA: TGTGCCAGCTGGGGACAAGAAGGCTACGAGCAGTACTTC.

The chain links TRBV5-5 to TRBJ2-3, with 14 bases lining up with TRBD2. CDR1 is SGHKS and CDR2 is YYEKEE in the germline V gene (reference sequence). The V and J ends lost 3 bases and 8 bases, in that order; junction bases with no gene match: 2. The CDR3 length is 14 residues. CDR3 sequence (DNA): TGTGCCAGCAGCTCGACTAGCGGGGGGGGTACGCAGTATTTT. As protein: CASSSTSGGGTQYF.

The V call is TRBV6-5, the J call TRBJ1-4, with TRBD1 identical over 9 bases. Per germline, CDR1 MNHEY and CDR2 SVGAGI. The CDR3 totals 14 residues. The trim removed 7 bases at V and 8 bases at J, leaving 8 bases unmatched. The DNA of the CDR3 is TGTGCCAGCACCAAACAGGGGGCAGGGGAAAAACTGTTTTTT. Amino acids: CASTKQGAGEKLFF.